This TCR beta chain is drawn from a study of T cells in Graves' hyperthyroidism and ophthalmopathy. The wider study: Any treatment followed the collection of peripheral blood at initial diagnosis.

Germline lookup yields CDR1 SGHRS and CDR2 YFSETQ. The CDR3 runs to 15 residues. V shed 0 bases and J shed 7 bases, with 17 bases lying between them. It was RNA transcripts that yielded the amplified TCR beta CDR3 regions. Primed by the HTBI set, a first-round RT-PCR was run on the TCR CDR3. MiXCR, applied by TCRdb to the multiplex PCR reads, yields one record per CDR3 protein. Among a few hundred thousand distinct CDR3 sequences listed, under 20% were seen once. This clonotype was observed many times. Diagnostic decisions used clinical symptoms, serum thyroxine and TRAb, thyroid ultrasound and orbital computed tomography. A roughly 9.1 ml volume of fresh peripheral blood provided the PBMCs.

The TCR was taken from a woman in her late teens or twenties with Graves' hyperthyroidism. The V call is TRBV5-1, the J call TRBJ2-7, with D perhaps TRBD1 or TRBD2 (6 bases each). Sequenced sample: blood. The CDR3 region has the DNA TGCGCCAGCAGCTTGGGAGGGGGGCTGCTTGAAGAGCAGTACTTC. Residues: CASSLGGGLLEEQYF.